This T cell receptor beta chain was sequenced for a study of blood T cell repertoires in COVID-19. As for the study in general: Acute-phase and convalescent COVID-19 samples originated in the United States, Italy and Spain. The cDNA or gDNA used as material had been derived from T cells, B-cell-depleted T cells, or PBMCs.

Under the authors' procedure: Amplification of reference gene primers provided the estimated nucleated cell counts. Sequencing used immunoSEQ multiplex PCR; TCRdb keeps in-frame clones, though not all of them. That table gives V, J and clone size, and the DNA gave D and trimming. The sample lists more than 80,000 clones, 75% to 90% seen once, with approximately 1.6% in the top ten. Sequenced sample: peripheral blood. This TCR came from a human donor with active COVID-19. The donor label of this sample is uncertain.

CDR3 in amino acids: CASSVAGQGAVNEQFF. DNA of the CDR3: TGTGCCAGCAGCGTAGCGGGACAGGGGGCGGTCAATGAGCAGTTCTTC. The chain carries TRBV9 and TRBJ2-1; the match to TRBD1 covers 12 bases. The CDR3 runs 16 residues. From germline, CDR1 is SGDLS and CDR2 YYNGEE. V was pared by 0 bases and J by 6 bases, with 4 bases of the junction left unmatched.